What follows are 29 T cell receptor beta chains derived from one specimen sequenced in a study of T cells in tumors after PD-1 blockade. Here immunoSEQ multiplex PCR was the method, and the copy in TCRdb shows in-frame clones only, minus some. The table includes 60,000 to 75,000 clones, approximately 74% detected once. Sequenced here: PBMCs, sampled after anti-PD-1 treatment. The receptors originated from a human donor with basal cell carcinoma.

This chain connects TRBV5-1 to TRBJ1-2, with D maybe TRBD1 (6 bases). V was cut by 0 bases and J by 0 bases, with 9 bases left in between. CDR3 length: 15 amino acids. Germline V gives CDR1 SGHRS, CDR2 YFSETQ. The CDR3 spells CASSLGGGSNYGYTF. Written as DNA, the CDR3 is TGCGCCAGCAGCTTGGGTGGGGGCTCTAACTATGGCTACACCTTC.

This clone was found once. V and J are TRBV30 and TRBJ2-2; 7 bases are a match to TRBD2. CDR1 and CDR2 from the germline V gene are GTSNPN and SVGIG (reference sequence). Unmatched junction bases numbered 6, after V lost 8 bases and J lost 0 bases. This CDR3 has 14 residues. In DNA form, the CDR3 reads TGTGCCGGGGGGGGACTCGCGAACACCGGGGAGCTGTTTTTT. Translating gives CAGGGLANTGELFF.

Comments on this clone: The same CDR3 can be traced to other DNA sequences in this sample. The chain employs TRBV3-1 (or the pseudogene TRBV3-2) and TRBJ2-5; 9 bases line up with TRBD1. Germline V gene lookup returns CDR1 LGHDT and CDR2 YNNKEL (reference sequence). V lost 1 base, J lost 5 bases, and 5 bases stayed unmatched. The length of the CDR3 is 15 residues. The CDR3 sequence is CASSQGGTGIETQYF. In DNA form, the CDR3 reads TGTGCCAGCAGCCAAGGAGGGACAGGGATTGAGACCCAGTACTTC.

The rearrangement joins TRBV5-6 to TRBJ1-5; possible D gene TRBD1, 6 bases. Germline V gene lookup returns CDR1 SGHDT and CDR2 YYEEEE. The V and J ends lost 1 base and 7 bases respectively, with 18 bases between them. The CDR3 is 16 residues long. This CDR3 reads CASSLSEGTRKQPQHF. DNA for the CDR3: TGTGCCAGCAGCTTGTCAGAAGGGACAAGGAAACAGCCCCAGCATTTT.

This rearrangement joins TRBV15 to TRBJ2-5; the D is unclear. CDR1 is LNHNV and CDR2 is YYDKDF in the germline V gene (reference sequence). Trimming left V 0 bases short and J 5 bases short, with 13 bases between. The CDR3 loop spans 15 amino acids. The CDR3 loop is CATSRDPNGLETQYF. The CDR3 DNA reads TGTGCCACCAGCAGAGATCCGAACGGGTTGGAGACCCAGTACTTC.

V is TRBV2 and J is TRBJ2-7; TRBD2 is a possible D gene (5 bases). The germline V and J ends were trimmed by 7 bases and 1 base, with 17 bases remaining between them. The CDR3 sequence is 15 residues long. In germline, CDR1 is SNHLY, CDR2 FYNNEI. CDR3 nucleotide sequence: TGTGCCAGCATAGGTGGGTTAGCGAGTTCCTACGAGCAGTACTTC. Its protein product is CASIGGLASSYEQYF.

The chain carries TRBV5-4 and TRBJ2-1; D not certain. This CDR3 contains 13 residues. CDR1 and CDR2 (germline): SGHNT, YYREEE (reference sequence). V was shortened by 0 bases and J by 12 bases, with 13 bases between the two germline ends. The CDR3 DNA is TGTGCCAGCAGCTTGGGTCAGGCCCGGTCGCAGTTCTTC. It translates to CASSLGQARSQFF. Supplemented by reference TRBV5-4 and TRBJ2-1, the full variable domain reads ETGVTQSPTHLIKTRGQQVTLRCSSQSGHNTVSWYQQALGQGPQFIFQYYREEENGRGNFPPRFSGLQFPNYSSELNVNALELDDSALYLCASSLGQARSQFFGPGTRLTVL.

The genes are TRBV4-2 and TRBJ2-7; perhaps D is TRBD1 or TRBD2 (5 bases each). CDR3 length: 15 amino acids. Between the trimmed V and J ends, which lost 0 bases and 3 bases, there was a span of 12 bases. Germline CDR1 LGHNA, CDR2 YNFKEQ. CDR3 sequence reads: CASSQDTGTDYEQYF. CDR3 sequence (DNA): TGTGCCAGCAGCCAAGATACCGGGACGGACTACGAGCAGTACTTC.

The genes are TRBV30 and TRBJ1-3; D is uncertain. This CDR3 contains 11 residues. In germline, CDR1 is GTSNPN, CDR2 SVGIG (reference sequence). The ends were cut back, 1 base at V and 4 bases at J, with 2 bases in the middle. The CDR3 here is CAWSGGNTIYF. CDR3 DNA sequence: TGTGCCTGGAGTGGGGGAAACACCATATATTTT.

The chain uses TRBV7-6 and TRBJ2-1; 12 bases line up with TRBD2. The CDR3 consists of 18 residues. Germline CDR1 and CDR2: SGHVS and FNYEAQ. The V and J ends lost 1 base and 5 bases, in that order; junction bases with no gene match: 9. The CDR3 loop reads CASSLDASGGAGDNEQFF. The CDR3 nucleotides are TGTGCCAGCAGCTTAGACGCTAGCGGGGGGGCTGGCGACAATGAGCAGTTCTTC.

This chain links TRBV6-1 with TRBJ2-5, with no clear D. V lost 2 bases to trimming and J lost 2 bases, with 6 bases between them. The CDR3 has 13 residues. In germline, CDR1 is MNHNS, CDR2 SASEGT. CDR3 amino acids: CASSELGQETQYF. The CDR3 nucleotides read TGTGCCAGCAGTGAACTGGGACAAGAGACCCAGTACTTC.

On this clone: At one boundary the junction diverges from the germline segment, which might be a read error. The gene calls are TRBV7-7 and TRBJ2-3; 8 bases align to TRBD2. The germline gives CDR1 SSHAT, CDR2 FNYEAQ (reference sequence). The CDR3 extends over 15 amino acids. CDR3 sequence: CASSSTGGATDTQYF. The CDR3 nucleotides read TGTGCTAGCAGCTCAACGGGGGGGGCCACAGATACGCAGTATTTT.

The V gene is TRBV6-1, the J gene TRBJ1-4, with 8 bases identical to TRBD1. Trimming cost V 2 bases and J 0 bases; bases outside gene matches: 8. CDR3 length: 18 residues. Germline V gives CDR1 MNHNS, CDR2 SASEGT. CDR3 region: CASSESVSQGATNEKLFF. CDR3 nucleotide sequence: TGTGCCAGCAGTGAATCAGTCTCACAGGGGGCAACTAATGAAAAACTGTTTTTT.

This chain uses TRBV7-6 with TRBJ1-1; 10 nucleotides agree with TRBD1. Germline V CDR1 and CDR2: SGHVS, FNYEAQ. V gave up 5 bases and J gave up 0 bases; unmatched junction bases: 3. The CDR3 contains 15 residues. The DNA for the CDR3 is TGTGCCAGCAGCACGGGACAGGGGATGAACACTGAAGCTTTCTTT. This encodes CASSTGQGMNTEAFF.

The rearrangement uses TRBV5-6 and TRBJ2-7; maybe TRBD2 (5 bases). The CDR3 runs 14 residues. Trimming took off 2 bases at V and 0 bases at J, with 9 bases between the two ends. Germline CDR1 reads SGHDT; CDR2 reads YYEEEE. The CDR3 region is CASSLIALSYEQYF. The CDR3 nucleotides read TGTGCCAGCAGCTTAATAGCGCTCTCCTACGAGCAGTACTTC.

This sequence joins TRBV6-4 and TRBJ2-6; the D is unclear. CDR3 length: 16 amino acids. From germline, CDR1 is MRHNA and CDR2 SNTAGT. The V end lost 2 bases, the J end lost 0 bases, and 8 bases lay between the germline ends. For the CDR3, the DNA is TGTGCCAGCAGTGACCGACCAAGCTCTGGGGCCAACGTCCTGACTTTC. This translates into CASSDRPSSGANVLTF.

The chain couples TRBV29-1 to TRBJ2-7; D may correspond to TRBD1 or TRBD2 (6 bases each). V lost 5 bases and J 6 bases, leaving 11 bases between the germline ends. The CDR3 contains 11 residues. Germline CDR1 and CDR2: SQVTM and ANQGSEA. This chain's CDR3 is CSVLGGGEQYF. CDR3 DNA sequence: TGCAGCGTTTTGGGGGGCGGCGAGCAGTACTTC.

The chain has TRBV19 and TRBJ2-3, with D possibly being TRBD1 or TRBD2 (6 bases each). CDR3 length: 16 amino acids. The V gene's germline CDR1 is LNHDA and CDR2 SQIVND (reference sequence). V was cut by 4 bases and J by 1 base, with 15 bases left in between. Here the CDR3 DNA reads TGTGCCAGTAGTAAAGGGGGGACCTCGGGCACAGATACGCAGTATTTT. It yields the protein CASSKGGTSGTDTQYF.

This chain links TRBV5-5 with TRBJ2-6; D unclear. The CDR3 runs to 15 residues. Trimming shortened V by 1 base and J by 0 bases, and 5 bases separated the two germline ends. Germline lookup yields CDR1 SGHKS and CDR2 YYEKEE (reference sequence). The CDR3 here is CASSLMGSGANVLTF. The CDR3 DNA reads TGTGCCAGCAGCTTGATGGGCTCTGGGGCCAACGTCCTGACTTTC.

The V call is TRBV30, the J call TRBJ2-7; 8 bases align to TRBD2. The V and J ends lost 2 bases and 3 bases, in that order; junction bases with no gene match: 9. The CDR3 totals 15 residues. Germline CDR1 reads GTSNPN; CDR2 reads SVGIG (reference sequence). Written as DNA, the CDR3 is TGTGCCTGGAGTACGTTCTCGGGGGGGTTCTACGAGCAGTACTTC. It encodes CAWSTFSGGFYEQYF.

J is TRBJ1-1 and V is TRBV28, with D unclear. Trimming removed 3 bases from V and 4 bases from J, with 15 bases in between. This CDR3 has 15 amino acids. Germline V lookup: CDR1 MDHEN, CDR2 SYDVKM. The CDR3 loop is CASSFAGGFSTEAFF. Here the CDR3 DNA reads TGTGCCAGCAGTTTCGCGGGAGGCTTTAGCACTGAAGCTTTCTTT.

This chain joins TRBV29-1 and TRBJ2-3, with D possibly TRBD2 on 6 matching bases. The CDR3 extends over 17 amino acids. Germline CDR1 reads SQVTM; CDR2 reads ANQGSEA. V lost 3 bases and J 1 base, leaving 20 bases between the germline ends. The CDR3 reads CSVDTIGAGWGTDTQYF. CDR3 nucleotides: TGCAGCGTTGACACCATAGGGGCGGGGTGGGGCACAGATACGCAGTATTTT.

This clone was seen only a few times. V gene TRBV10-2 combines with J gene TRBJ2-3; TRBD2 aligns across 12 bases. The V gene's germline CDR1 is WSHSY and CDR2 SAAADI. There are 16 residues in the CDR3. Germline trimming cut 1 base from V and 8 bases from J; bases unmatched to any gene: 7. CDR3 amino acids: CASSEFLAGGPGTQYF. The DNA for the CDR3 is TGCGCCAGCAGTGAGTTCCTAGCGGGGGGGCCAGGTACGCAGTATTTT.

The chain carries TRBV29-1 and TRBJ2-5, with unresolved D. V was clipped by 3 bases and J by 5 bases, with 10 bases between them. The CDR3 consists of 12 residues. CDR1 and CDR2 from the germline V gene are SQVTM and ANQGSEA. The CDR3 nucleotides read TGCAGCGTTGAGGTAGTGGGGGAGACCCAGTACTTC. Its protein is CSVEVVGETQYF.

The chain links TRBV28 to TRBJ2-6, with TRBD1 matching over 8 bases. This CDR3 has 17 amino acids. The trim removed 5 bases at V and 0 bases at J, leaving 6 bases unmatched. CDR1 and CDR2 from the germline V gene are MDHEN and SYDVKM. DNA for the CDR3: TGTGCCAGCAGTCCATGGGACAGGTTCTCTGGGGCCAACGTCCTGACTTTC. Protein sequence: CASSPWDRFSGANVLTF.

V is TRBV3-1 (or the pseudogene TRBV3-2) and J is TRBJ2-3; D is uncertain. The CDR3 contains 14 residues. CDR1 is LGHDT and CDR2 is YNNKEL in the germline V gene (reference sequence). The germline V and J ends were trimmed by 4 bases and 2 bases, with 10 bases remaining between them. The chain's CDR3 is CASSPQQSTDTQYF. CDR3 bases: TGTGCCAGCAGCCCCCAACAGTCCACAGATACGCAGTATTTT.

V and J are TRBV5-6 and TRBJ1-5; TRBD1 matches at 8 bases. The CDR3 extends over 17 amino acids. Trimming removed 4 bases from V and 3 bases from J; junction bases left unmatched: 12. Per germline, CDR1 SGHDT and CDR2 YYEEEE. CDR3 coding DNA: TGTGCCAGCAGCCCCTCGGCAGGGGGCGCGTCCAATCAGCCCCAGCATTTT. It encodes CASSPSAGGASNQPQHF.

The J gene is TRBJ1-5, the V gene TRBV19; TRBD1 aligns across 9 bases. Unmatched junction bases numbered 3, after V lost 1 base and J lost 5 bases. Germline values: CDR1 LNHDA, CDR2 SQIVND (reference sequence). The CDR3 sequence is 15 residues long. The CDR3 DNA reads TGTGCCAGTAGTATAGGGACAGGGGCCCATCAGCCCCAGCATTTT. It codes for CASSIGTGAHQPQHF.

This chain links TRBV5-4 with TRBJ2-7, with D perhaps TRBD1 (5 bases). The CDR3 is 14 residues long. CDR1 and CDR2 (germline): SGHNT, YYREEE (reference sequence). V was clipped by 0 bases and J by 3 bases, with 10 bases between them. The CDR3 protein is CASSLEGANYEQYF. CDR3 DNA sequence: TGTGCCAGCAGCTTGGAAGGGGCAAACTACGAGCAGTACTTC.